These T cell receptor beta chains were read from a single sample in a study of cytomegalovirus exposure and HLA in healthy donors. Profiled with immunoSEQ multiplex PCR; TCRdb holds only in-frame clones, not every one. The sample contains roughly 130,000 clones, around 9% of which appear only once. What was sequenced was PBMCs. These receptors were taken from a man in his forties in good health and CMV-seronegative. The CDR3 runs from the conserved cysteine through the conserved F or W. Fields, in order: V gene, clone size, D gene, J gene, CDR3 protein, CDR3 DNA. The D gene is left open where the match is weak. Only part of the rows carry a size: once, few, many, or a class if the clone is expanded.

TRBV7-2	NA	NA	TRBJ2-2	CASSWGGPNTGELFF	TGTGCCAGCAGCTGGGGGGGCCCGAACACCGGGGAGCTGTTTTTT
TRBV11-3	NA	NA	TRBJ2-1	CASSLGRGGYNEQFF	TGTGCCAGCAGCTTAGGGAGGGGGGGATACAATGAGCAGTTCTTC
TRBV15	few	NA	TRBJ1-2	CATSRAGAGYGYTF	TGTGCCACCAGCAGAGCAGGGGCGGGCTATGGCTACACCTTC
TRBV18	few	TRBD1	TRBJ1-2	CASSPNRGHGYTF	TGTGCCAGCTCACCCAACAGGGGGCATGGCTACACCTTC
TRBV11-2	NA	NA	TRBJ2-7	CASSVDNSYEQYF	TGTGCCAGCAGCGTGGACAATTCCTACGAGCAGTACTTC
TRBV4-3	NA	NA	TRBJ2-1	CASSQERGGANEQFF	TGCGCCAGCAGCCAAGAGCGAGGGGGGGCAAATGAGCAGTTCTTC
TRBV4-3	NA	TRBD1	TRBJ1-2	CASSPNRGDGYTF	TGCGCCAGCAGCCCGAACAGGGGCGATGGCTACACCTTC
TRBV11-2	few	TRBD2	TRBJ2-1	CASSLQMAGGLGFF	TGTGCCAGCAGCCTACAGATGGCGGGGGGGCTGGGGTTCTTC
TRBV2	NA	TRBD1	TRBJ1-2	CASGQGAGYGYTF	TGTGCCAGCGGACAGGGGGCGGGCTATGGCTACACCTTC
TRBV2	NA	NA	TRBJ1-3	CASSGIDLQHSGNTIYF	TGTGCCAGCAGTGGAATTGACCTACAGCACTCTGGAAACACCATATATTTT
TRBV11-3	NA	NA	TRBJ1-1	CASSLVGDTEAFF	TGTGCCAGCAGCTTAGTAGGAGATACTGAAGCTTTCTTT
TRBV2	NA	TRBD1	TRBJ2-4	CASSGAGQGCYF	TGTGCCAGCAGCGGGGCGGGACAGGGATGTTACTTC
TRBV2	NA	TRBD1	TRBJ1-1	CASSEARGLNTEAFF	TGTGCCAGCAGTGAAGCTAGGGGGCTGAACACTGAAGCTTTCTTT
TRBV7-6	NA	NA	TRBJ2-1	CASSSGRRNEQFF	TGTGCCAGCAGCTCGGGAAGACGCAATGAGCAGTTCTTC
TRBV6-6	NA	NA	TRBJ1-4	CASSLTATNEKLFF	TGTGCCAGCAGTTTGACAGCAACTAATGAAAAACTGTTTTTT